One sample yielded the 12 T cell receptor beta chains listed below, sequenced in a study of blood T cells in healthy people across ages. A second PCR, run for about 6 to 12 cycles, used a sample-barcoded 5' primer plus a J-beta primer mix. A single record per CDR3 protein comes from TCRdb applying MiXCR to the 5' RACE reads. The sample shows some 790,000 distinct CDR3 sequences, roughly 26% of them seen only once. Sequenced material: blood. The receptor source for this set is a woman older than 75 in good health.

This clonotype has just a few counts. This sequence may be a read error, since a much larger clone differs from it by one base. The chain has TRBV12-3 or TRBV12-4 and TRBJ2-1; a weak D match, TRBD2 (7 bases). The J call may be faulty, since TRBJ2-7 better matches the DNA end. This CDR3 is built from 15 residues. The CDR3 DNA is TGTGCCAGCAGCCTGGGGGGGGGCCTCTACAATGAGCAGTACTTC. Its protein product is CASSLGGGLYNEQYF.

The chain recombines TRBV7-6 with TRBJ2-3, with a tentative D call TRBD2 (6 bases). Trimming stripped 5 bases from V and 12 bases from J, with 9 bases between. This CDR3 region has 10 residues. Germline loops: CDR1 SGHVS, CDR2 FNYEAQ. CDR3 sequence: CASSGDSQYF. CDR3 sequence (DNA): TGTGCCAGCAGCGGGGACTCCCAGTATTTT.

The V call is TRBV28, the J call TRBJ1-2; TRBD1 might be the D (5 bases). Germline CDR1 reads MDHEN; CDR2 reads SYDVKM. CDR3 length: 14 residues. V shed 2 bases and J shed 4 bases, with 11 bases lying between them. CDR3: CASSLGTRGYGYTF. The CDR3 DNA reads as TGTGCCAGCAGTTTAGGGACCCGGGGCTATGGCTACACCTTC.

This clonotype has ten or more counts. The V call is TRBV3-1, the J call TRBJ2-7; D possibly matches TRBD1 or TRBD2 (5 bases each). Trimming took off 2 bases at V and 1 base at J, with 21 bases between the two ends. Germline CDR1 is LGHDT and CDR2 is YNNKEL (reference sequence). The CDR3 spans 18 residues. The CDR3 is CASSQMPWTGPMSYEQYF. As DNA, the CDR3 is TGTGCCAGCAGCCAAATGCCCTGGACGGGACCCATGTCCTACGAGCAGTACTTC.

This clonotype has at least ten counts. The V call is TRBV9, the J call TRBJ1-6, with unresolved D. Looked up from germline, CDR1 is SGDLS and CDR2 is YYNGEE. V shed 4 bases and J shed 6 bases, with 8 bases lying between them. The CDR3 loop spans 13 amino acids. The DNA of the CDR3 is TGTGCCAGCAGCCCAGAGATTAATTCACCCCTCCACTTT. Translating gives CASSPEINSPLHF.

There are a few counts of this clonotype. The chain has TRBV4-2 and TRBJ1-1; D is uncertain. The CDR3 covers 13 residues. Germline CDR1 is LGHNA and CDR2 is YNFKEQ. With 2 bases removed from V and 1 base from J, the gap between germline ends came to 5 bases. In nucleotides, the CDR3 is TGTGCCAGCAGCCAATGGGAGAACACTGAAGCTTTCTTT. Protein product: CASSQWENTEAFF.

Points on this clonotype: A much larger clone is a single base away; this may be a read error. The chain is built from TRBV6-2 or TRBV6-3 and TRBJ2-3, with D possibly being TRBD1 (6 bases). In germline, CDR1 is MNHEY, CDR2 SVGEGT. The ends were cut back, 5 bases at V and 5 bases at J, with 14 bases in the middle. The CDR3 covers 14 residues. CDR3: CASSTGILIDTQYF. In DNA form, the CDR3 reads TGTGCCAGCAGTACAGGGATTTTGATAGATACGCAGTATTTT.

This clonotype was detected ten times or more. The CDR3 region is CASSQGALNSPLHF. CDR3 sequence (DNA): TGCGCCAGCAGCCAAGGGGCGCTAAATTCACCCCTCCACTTT. The chain links TRBV4-3 to TRBJ1-6; D unclear. The V end lost 1 base, the J end lost 7 bases, and 8 bases lay between the germline ends. The CDR3 contains 14 residues. Looked up from germline, CDR1 is LGHNA and CDR2 is YSLEER.

The table lists this clonotype with many counts. This chain uses TRBV3-1 with TRBJ2-1, with 11 bases that match TRBD2. From germline, CDR1 is LGHDT and CDR2 YNNKEL (reference sequence). The CDR3 spans 15 residues. Germline trimming cut 1 base from V and 6 bases from J; bases unmatched to any gene: 2. The CDR3 reads CASSQGTSGSNEQFF. Here the CDR3 DNA reads TGTGCCAGCAGCCAAGGGACTAGCGGGTCCAATGAGCAGTTCTTC.

This clonotype occurred once. The gene calls are TRBV20-1 and TRBJ2-7, with D perhaps matching TRBD1 (5 bases). Germline-derived CDR1 and CDR2 are DFQATT and SNEGSKA (reference sequence). This CDR3 is built from 12 residues. The V end was cut by 2 bases, the J end by 6 bases, with 11 bases between. The CDR3 coding sequence is TGCAGTGCTAGAAGTCAGGGCACCGAGCAGTACTTC. Translated, it gives CSARSQGTEQYF.

This clonotype was recorded at least ten times. The gene calls are TRBV24-1 and TRBJ2-7; D call uncertain. Looked up from germline, CDR1 is KGHDR and CDR2 is SFDVKD. The CDR3 runs 11 residues. The V gene lost 8 bases and the J gene lost 0 bases, with 4 bases spanning the gap. The CDR3 sequence: CATISSYEQYF. The DNA for the CDR3 is TGTGCCACCATATCCTCCTACGAGCAGTACTTC.

In this sample, this clonotype turned up a few times. The J gene is TRBJ1-2, the V gene TRBV28; D might be TRBD1 (6 bases). V was trimmed by 5 bases and J by 8 bases, leaving 24 bases between them. This CDR3 spans 16 amino acids. The germline V gene encodes CDR1 MDHEN and CDR2 SYDVKM. CDR3 residues: CASSPGGGVVGWGYTF. The CDR3, as DNA: TGTGCCAGCAGTCCCGGAGGGGGGGTGGTGGGCTGGGGCTACACCTTC.